This T cell receptor beta chain was sequenced during a study of cytomegalovirus exposure and HLA in healthy donors. At the level of the study: As an earlier analysis found, 150 million to 200 million T cells yielded over 95 million unique TCR beta sequences.

Donors consisted of healthy bone marrow donors. V lost 8 bases and J lost 4, with 15 bases in between. CDR1 is MDHEN and CDR2 is SYDVKM in the germline V gene. The CDR3 is 14 residues long. 60 Vbeta and 13 Jbeta primers were used in PCR. Here immunoSEQ multiplex PCR was the method, and the copy in TCRdb shows in-frame clones only, minus some. The sample carries roughly 120,000 clones, around four fifths recorded once. This clone was seen a few times. The antigen remains unidentified. Study-level results: A later examination showed that TCR association rates differed by HLA locus, with DRB1 most and HLA-C fewest. Previous analysis showed most TCR beta V segments were productive about 87% or about 30% of the time.

The source is a male donor in good health and CMV-seropositive. Sequencing was done on a sample of PBMCs. The genes are TRBV28 and TRBJ1-5, with D maybe TRBD1 (5 bases). The CDR3, as DNA: TGTGCCAGCTGCCGACAGATTGGAAATCAGCCCCAGCATTTT. Translating gives CASCRQIGNQPQHF.